This T cell receptor delta chain comes out of a study of Vδ1+ human thymocytes. Notes on the study in general: TRG sequences recurred across donors, whereas TRD sequences stayed essentially private. Approximately 19% of thymic delta-chain sequences were Vdelta2, with few Vdelta3, unlike blood Vdelta1+ controls. Thymic TRG and TRD repertoires appeared highly polyclonal.

Germline CDR1 and CDR2: GEAIGNYY and EKD. CDR3 size: 17 residues. The ends lost 3 bases at V and 0 bases at J; junction bases unmatched: 7. The template was reverse-transcribed extracted RNA. CDR3 amplicons came from multiplex PCR with pooled V-gene forward and constant-region reverse primers. TCRdb repeated clone calling on the multiplex PCR reads with CATT. The data hold tens of thousands of delta-chain clones, with about 16% observed a single time. The sorted cells were CD3+ Vdelta1+ Vdelta2- thymocytes from alphabeta-depleted thymus. Purity of the sorted Vdelta1+ thymocytes ranged from 98% to 99.6%. Concerning this clone: The antigen is unknown.

Sequences were obtained from Vdelta1+ gamma-delta thymocytes from the thymus. Subset in this sample: FACS-sorted CD3+ TCRalphabeta- TCRVdelta1+ TCRVdelta2- thymocytes. The chain recombines TRDV2 with TRDJ1, with TRDD3 matching over 12 bases. This TCR was recovered from a girl under two years old who had congenital heart surgery. The CDR3 DNA reads TGTGCCTGTGACTCTGGGGGATACGTCTCGGACACCGATAAACTCATCTTT. Protein: CACDSGGYVSDTDKLIF.